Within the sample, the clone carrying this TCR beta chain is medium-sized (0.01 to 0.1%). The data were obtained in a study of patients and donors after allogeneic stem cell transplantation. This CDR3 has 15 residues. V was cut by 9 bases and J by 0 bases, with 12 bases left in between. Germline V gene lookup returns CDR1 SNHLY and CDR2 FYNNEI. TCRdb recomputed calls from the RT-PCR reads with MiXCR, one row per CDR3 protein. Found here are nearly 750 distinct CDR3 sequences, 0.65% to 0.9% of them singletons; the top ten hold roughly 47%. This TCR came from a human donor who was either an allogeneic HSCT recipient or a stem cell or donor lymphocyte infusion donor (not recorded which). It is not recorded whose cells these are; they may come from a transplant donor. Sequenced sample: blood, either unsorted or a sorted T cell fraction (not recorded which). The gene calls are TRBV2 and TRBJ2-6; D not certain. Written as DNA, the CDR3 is TGTGCCAGTCACCTTGCCGTCTCTGGGGCCAACGTCCTGACTTTC. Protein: CASHLAVSGANVLTF.